This T cell receptor (beta chain) was sequenced for a study of T-cell memory formation after mild COVID-19. For the study at large: The two donors had largely donor-specific TCR clusters.

This CDR3 contains 12 residues. CDR1 DFQATT and CDR2 SNEGSKA come from the germline V gene (reference sequence). V dropped 1 base and J dropped 1 base, with 3 bases sitting between them. Findings of the study overall: There were some responding clones in pre-infection memory, which suggested that cross-reactive memory had joined. SARS-CoV-2 specificity was not confirmed for second-wave clones peaking on day 37.

Turning to this clonotype: As yet, its antigen is unknown.

From 5'RACE with constant-segment primers came TCR alpha and TCR beta cDNA libraries that carried sample barcodes and UMIs. TCRdb reprocessed the 5' RACE reads with MiXCR, giving one entry per CDR3 protein. This sample has about 110,000 distinct CDR3 sequences, with approximately 21% found just once. The sequencing sample was made of PBMCs or a T cell subset sorted from them (not recorded which). The receptor's source is a man between 18 and 29 years old who had mild COVID-19 (a few samples of this study predate the infection). Cell type and time point are not known. This chain links TRBV20-1 with TRBJ2-3, with unresolved D. CDR3 amino acids: CSARVRTDTQYF. The CDR3 DNA is TGCAGTGCTAGAGTCCGCACAGATACGCAGTATTTT.